This T cell receptor beta chain was sequenced for a study of OX40 agonist ivuxolimab in advanced cancers. Study background: Among those treated, three patients had partial responses, one with hepatocellular carcinoma and two with cutaneous melanoma.

V was trimmed by 6 bases and J by 1 base, leaving 3 bases between them. Germline V gives CDR1 SQVTM, CDR2 ANQGSEA. This CDR3 is 10 amino acids long. TCRdb keeps only in-frame clones here, not all; method: immunoSEQ multiplex PCR. The repertoire holds 69,000 or so clones, with about four fifths as singletons. This TCR was sampled from an adult with an advanced solid tumor such as melanoma, head and neck, liver or kidney cancer. This sequence joins TRBV29-1 and TRBJ1-2; D gene unclear. The material was CD4+ or CD8+ T cells sorted from blood, obtained in a trial of the OX40 agonist ivuxolimab. CDR3 bases: TGCAGCGTCGATAACTATGGCTACACCTTC. This translates into CSVDNYGYTF.